The TCR beta chain under discussion was sequenced for a study of cytomegalovirus exposure and HLA in healthy donors. Of note for this clone: The target antigen is unknown.

PCR employed 60 Vbeta and 13 Jbeta primers. The table came from immunoSEQ multiplex PCR; TCRdb's copy has only in-frame clones and leaves some out. Of about 100,000 clones listed, about 75% are singletons. Broader study findings: An analysis was carried out at a later point. It showed that HLA-associated TCR beta chains were more clonally expanded than equally common non-associated chains.

CDR3 length equals 13 residues. CDR1 is SGHVS, CDR2 FNYEAQ, per germline. Trimming left V 2 bases short and J 5 bases short, with 7 bases between. The chain uses TRBV7-6 and TRBJ2-1, with TRBD1 as a possible D gene (6 bases). The sample consisted of PBMCs. The receptor was isolated from a woman between 18 and 29 years old in good health and CMV-seropositive. This chain's CDR3 is CASSLRTDNEQFF. CDR3 nucleotide sequence: TGTGCCAGCAGCTTAAGGACAGACAATGAGCAGTTCTTC. Full variable domain (remainder filled in from reference TRBV7-6 and TRBJ2-1): GAGVSQSPRYKVTKRGQDVALRCDPISGHVSLYWYRQALGQGPEFLTYFNYEAQQDKSGLPNDRFSAERPEGSISTLTIQRTEQRDSAMYRCASSLRTDNEQFFGPGTRLTVL.